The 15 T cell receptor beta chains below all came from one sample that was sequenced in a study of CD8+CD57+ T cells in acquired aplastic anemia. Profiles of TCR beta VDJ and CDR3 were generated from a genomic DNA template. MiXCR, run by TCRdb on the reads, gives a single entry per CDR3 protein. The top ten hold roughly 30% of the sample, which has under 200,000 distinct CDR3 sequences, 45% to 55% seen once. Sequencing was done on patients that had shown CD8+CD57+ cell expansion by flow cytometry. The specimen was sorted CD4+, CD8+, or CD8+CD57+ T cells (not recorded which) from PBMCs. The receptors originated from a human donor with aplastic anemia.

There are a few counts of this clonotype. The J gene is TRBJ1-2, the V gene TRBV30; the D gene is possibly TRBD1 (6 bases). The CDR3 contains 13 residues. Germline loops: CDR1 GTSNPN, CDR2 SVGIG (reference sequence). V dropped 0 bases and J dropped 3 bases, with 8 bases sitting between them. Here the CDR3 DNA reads TGTGCCTGGAGTGTGAGACAGGACTATGGCTACACCTTC. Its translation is CAWSVRQDYGYTF. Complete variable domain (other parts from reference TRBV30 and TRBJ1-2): SQTIHQWPATLVQPVGSPLSLECTVEGTSNPNLYWYRQAAGRGLQLLFYSVGIGQISSEVPQNLSASRPQDRQFILSSKKLLLSDSGFYLCAWSVRQDYGYTFGSGTRLTVV.

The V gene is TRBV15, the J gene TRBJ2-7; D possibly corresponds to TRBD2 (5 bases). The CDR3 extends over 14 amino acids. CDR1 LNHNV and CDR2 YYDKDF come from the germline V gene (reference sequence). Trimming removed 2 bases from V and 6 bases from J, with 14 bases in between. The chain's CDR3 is CATSRHHRETEQYF. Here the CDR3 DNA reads TGTGCCACCAGCAGACACCACCGGGAAACCGAGCAGTACTTC.

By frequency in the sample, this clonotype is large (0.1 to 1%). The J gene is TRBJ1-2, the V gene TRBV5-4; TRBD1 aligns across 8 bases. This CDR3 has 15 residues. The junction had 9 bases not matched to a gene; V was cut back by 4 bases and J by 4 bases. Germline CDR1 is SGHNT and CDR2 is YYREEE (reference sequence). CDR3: CASSTRGQGAYGYTF. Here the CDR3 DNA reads TGTGCCAGCAGCACCCGTGGACAGGGAGCCTATGGCTACACCTTC.

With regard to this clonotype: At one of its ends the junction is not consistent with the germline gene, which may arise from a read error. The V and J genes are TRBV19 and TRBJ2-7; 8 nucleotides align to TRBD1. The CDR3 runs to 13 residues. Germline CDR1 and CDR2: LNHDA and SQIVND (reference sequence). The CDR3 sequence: CASSGTGFCEQYF. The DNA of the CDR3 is TGCGCCAGTAGTGGGACAGGCTTTTGCGAGCAGTACTTC.

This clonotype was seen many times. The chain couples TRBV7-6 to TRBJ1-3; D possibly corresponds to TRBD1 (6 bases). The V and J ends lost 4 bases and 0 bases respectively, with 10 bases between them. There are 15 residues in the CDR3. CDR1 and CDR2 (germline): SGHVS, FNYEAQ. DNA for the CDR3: TGTGCCAGCAGCTCACACAGGGACTCTGGAAACACCATATATTTT. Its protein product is CASSSHRDSGNTIYF.

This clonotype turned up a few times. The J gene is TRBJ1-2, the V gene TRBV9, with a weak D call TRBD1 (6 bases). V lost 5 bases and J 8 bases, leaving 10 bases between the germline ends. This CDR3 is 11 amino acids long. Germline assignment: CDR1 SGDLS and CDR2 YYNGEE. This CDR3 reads CASSSRGGYTF. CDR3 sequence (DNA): TGTGCCAGCAGTTCCAGGGGAGGCTACACCTTC.

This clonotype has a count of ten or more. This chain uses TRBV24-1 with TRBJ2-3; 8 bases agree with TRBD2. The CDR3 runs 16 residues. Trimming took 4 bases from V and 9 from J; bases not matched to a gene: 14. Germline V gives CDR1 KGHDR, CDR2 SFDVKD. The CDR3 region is CATSDFWTSLGVTQYF. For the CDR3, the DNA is TGTGCCACCAGTGACTTCTGGACTAGCCTCGGTGTCACGCAGTATTTT.

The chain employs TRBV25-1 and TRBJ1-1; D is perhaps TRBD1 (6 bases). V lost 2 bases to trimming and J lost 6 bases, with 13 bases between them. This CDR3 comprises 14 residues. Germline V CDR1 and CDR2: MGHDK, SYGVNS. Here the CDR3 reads CASSEKQGRAEAFF. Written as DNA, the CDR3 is TGTGCCAGCAGTGAAAAGCAGGGGAGGGCTGAAGCTTTCTTT.

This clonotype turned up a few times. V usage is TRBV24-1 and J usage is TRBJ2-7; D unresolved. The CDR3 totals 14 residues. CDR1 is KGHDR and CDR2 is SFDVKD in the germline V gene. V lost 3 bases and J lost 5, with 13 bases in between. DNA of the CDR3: TGTGCCACCAGTGATCGGTTACGGGTACACGAGCAGTACTTC. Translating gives CATSDRLRVHEQYF.

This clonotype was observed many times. Here the CDR3 reads CASSDPPGQGYNEQFF. The DNA for the CDR3 is TGTGCCAGCAGCGACCCACCGGGACAGGGTTACAATGAGCAGTTCTTC. The chain has TRBV9 and TRBJ2-1, with 9 bases lining up with TRBD1. Germline assignment: CDR1 SGDLS and CDR2 YYNGEE. This CDR3 has 16 amino acids. J lost 4 bases, V lost 3 bases, and 8 bases had no gene match. The entire variable domain, with the rest obtained from reference TRBV9 and TRBJ2-1, is as follows: DSGVTQTPKHLITATGQRVTLRCSPRSGDLSVYWYQQSLDQGLQFLIQYYNGEERAKGNILERFSAQQFPDLHSELNLSSLELGDSALYFCASSDPPGQGYNEQFFGPGTRLTVL.

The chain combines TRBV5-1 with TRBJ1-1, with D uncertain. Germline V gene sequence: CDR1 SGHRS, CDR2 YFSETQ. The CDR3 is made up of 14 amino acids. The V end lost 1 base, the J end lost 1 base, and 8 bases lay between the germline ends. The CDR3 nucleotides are TGCGCCAGCAGCTTGATAGGACCGAACACTGAAGCTTTCTTT. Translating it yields CASSLIGPNTEAFF.

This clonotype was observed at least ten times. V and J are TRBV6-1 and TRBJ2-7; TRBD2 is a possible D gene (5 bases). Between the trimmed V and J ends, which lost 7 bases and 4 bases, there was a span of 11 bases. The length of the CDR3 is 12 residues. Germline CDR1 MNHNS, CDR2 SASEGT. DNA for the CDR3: TGTGCCAGCATGCTCGGGGTTTACGAGCAGTACTTC. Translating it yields CASMLGVYEQYF.

The CDR3 nucleotides are TGTGCCAGCAGCTTATTTTCCAGGGGGCGTGTTGAAAAACTGTTTTTT. Its translation is CASSLFSRGRVEKLFF. V is TRBV11-2 and J is TRBJ1-4; the match to TRBD1 covers 8 bases. The CDR3 contains 16 residues. The J segment lost 7 bases and the V segment lost 2 bases, leaving 9 bases of the junction unmatched. CDR1 and CDR2 from the germline V gene are SGHAT and FQNNGV.

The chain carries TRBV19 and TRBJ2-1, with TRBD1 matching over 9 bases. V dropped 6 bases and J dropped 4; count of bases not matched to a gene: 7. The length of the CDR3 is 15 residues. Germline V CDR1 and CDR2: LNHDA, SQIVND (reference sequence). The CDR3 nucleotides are TGTGCCAGTAGCCCCAGACAGGGGGTGTACAATGAGCAGTTCTTC. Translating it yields CASSPRQGVYNEQFF. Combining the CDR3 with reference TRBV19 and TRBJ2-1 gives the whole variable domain DGGITQSPKYLFRKEGQNVTLSCEQNLNHDAMYWYRQDPGQGLRLIYYSQIVNDFQKGDIAEGYSVSREKKESFPLTVTSAQKNPTAFYLCASSPRQGVYNEQFFGPGTRLTVL.

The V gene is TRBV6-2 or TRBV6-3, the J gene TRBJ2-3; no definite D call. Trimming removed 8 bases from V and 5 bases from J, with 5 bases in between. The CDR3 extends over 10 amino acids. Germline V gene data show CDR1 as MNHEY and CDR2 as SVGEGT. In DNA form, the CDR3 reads TGTGCCAGCGGGCTAGATACGCAGTATTTT. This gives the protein CASGLDTQYF.